The clone carrying this T cell receptor (beta chain) has more than one count but fewer than ten. Generated by immunoSEQ multiplex PCR, the TCRdb table keeps only in-frame clones and is missing some. Of about 17,000 clones listed, roughly 70% are singletons. Documented treatment: randomized to nivolumab then ipilimumab (arm A) or the reverse (arm B). From thawed PBMCs, live CD3+CD8+ cells negative for CD19 and CD56 were sorted. In germline, CDR1 is SGHTA, CDR2 FQGNSA. Trimming took off 6 bases at V and 2 bases at J, with 16 bases between the two ends. The CDR3 consists of 15 residues. The data belong to a study of sequential checkpoint blockade in melanoma. Overall study context: Maintenance nivolumab came after either treatment sequence.

This sample comprised CD8+ T cells sorted from blood (inferred from file names), obtained from a patient given nivolumab and ipilimumab in sequence. The J gene is TRBJ1-2, the V gene TRBV7-2; D is ambiguous. The receptor was isolated from a human donor with melanoma. The CDR3 loop reads CASRSVTSLNYGYTF. The CDR3 region has the DNA TGTGCCAGCAGATCCGTCACCTCACTAAACTATGGCTACACCTTC.